One and the same sample provided the 13 T cell receptor beta chains below, sequenced in a study of blood T cell repertoires in COVID-19. Data came from immunoSEQ multiplex PCR; TCRdb stores just in-frame clones and leaves some out. The data contain roughly 260,000 clones, about 91% of them singletons. Specimen: PBMCs or T cells enriched from blood (not recorded which). The receptor source for this set is a human donor in a cohort exposed to, infected with or recovered from COVID-19 (not recorded which). The donor label of this sample is uncertain.

V usage is TRBV21-1 and J usage is TRBJ2-1; the DNA was not compared with TRBD1, the D call given in the table. TRBV21-1 is termed a pseudogene. The CDR3 is 18 amino acids. CDR3 bases: TGTGCCAGCAGCCACCCGACGCGCAAGGACAGGGTCTTTTGTGAGCAGTTCTTC. Translation: CASSHPTRKDRVFCEQFF.

The chain has TRBV5-4 and TRBJ2-7; possibly TRBD2 for D (5 bases). V lost 0 bases, J lost 4 bases, and 5 bases lay in between. This CDR3 has 12 residues. CDR1 SGHNT and CDR2 YYREEE come from the germline V gene (reference sequence). The CDR3 here is CASSLGGYEQYF. CDR3 in DNA: TGTGCCAGCAGCTTGGGAGGGTACGAGCAGTACTTC.

The chain combines TRBV27 with TRBJ1-1, with 7 bases lining up with TRBD1. CDR1 is MNHEY, CDR2 SMNVEV, per germline (reference sequence). With V trimmed by 8 bases and J by 8 bases, 8 bases remained unmatched. The CDR3 contains 12 residues. CDR3 coding DNA: TGTGCCAGCTGGAGAACAGGGGTCGAAGCTTTCTTT. This codes for CASWRTGVEAFF.

The rearrangement links TRBV7-9 to TRBJ2-5; D remains ambiguous. Trimming shortened V by 2 bases and J by 5 bases, and 15 bases separated the two germline ends. Germline V CDR1 and CDR2: SEHNR, FQNEAQ (reference sequence). CDR3 length equals 15 residues. In DNA form, the CDR3 reads TGTGCCAGCAGCTTATCAGCGTTGGCTTGGGAGACCCAGTACTTC. The encoded protein is CASSLSALAWETQYF.

In the case of this clone: The junction shows a germline mismatch at one end, possibly a read error. The sample carries other DNA sequences with the same CDR3. The chain joins TRBV19 to TRBJ2-2, with D tentatively TRBD1 (5 bases). Germline V gene data show CDR1 as LNHDA and CDR2 as SQIVND (reference sequence). CDR3 length: 15 amino acids. The DNA of the CDR3 is TGTGCCAGTAGGACAGAAGACACAGACACCGGAGAGCTGTTTTTT. This translates into CASRTEDTDTGELFF.

The genes are TRBV4-1 and TRBJ1-1; no clear D gene. Germline assignment: CDR1 MGHRA and CDR2 YSYEKL. The V and J ends lost 4 bases and 1 base respectively, with 10 bases between them. The CDR3 consists of 14 residues. The CDR3 bases are TGCGCCAGCAGCCTATCCCCGGGGAACACTGAAGCTTTCTTT. Its translation: CASSLSPGNTEAFF.

The chain couples TRBV9 to TRBJ1-2, with TRBD1 matching 10 bases. The junction had 10 bases not matched to a gene; V was cut back by 3 bases and J by 8 bases. The CDR3 has 15 residues. Germline CDR1 SGDLS, CDR2 YYNGEE. The CDR3: CASSDRTGGAAGYTF. DNA for the CDR3: TGTGCCAGCAGCGACCGGACAGGGGGGGCTGCCGGCTACACCTTC.

The V gene is TRBV27, the J gene TRBJ1-2; D is perhaps TRBD1 (6 bases). Germline V CDR1 and CDR2: MNHEY, SMNVEV (reference sequence). V was cut by 6 bases and J by 13 bases, with 27 bases left in between. The CDR3 has 15 amino acids. The CDR3 DNA reads as TGTGCCAGCAGAGACCTCGGGGGGCTTGCTTATGGTGCCACCTTC. The encoded protein is CASRDLGGLAYGATF.

The chain employs TRBV6-1 and TRBJ1-2, with D possibly TRBD1 on 5 matching bases. Trimming took off 2 bases at V and 5 bases at J, with 9 bases between the two ends. The CDR3 spans 13 residues. CDR1 and CDR2 (germline): MNHNS, SASEGT. CDR3 in amino acids: CASSERGWYGYTF. The CDR3 nucleotides read TGTGCCAGCAGTGAAAGGGGTTGGTATGGCTACACCTTC.

The J gene is TRBJ2-3, the V gene TRBV2; TRBD2 agrees at 11 bases. V gave up 7 bases and J gave up 4 bases; unmatched junction bases: 1. The V gene's germline CDR1 is SNHLY and CDR2 FYNNEI. The CDR3 totals 13 residues. In nucleotides, the CDR3 is TGTGCCAGCATGGGACTAGCGGCAGATACGCAGTATTTT. Its protein product is CASMGLAADTQYF.

The V and J genes are TRBV6-5 and TRBJ1-6; tentatively, D is TRBD1 (6 bases). Per germline, CDR1 MNHEY and CDR2 SVGAGI. V lost 11 bases and J lost 10, with 18 bases in between. This CDR3 has 13 residues. CDR3 sequence (DNA): TGTGCCGTGTGGGGGCTGCCGGGATCACCCCTCCACTTT. Its translation is CAVWGLPGSPLHF.

The J gene is TRBJ1-5, the V gene TRBV27, with TRBD1 as a possible D gene (6 bases). The CDR3 contains 14 residues. Germline-derived CDR1 and CDR2 are MNHEY and SMNVEV (reference sequence). The V gene lost 0 bases and the J gene lost 9 bases, with 12 bases spanning the gap. The CDR3 nucleotides are TGTGCCAGCAGTTTATCACCCAGGGGCAGGCCCCAGCATTTT. Encoded protein: CASSLSPRGRPQHF.

This chain's CDR3 is CASIGRGGVAKNTEAFF. The CDR3 DNA is TGTGCCAGCATTGGCAGAGGGGGGGTGGCTAAAAACACTGAAGCTTTCTTT. The chain carries TRBV25-1 and TRBJ1-1; possible D gene TRBD1, 6 bases. Per germline, CDR1 MGHDK and CDR2 SYGVNS. There are 17 residues in the CDR3. The V end lost 7 bases, the J end lost 2 bases, and 23 bases lay between the germline ends. Looking up the rest from reference TRBV25-1 and TRBJ1-1 gives the full variable domain: EADIYQTPRYLVIGTGKKITLECSQTMGHDKMYWYQQDPGMELHLIHYSYGVNSTEKGDLSSESTVSRIRTEHFPLTLESARPSHTSQYLCASIGRGGVAKNTEAFFGQGTRLTVV.